What follows is one T cell receptor (beta chain) and its context. Its antigen is still unknown. These data are taken from a study of cytomegalovirus exposure and HLA in healthy donors. Background on the study: Some 85 million unique TCRs, all from HLA-typed donors, were included in an early release of the data. Broader study findings: Among CMV-associated TCR beta chains, most appeared HLA-restricted in a later analysis. What a later analysis reportedly showed was that an Asian-associated ancestry cluster had fewer N-insertions than the approximately 670-donor mean. The analysis excluded some indistinguishable V segments, including TRBV6-2 and TRBV6-3.

Use of 60 Vbeta and 13 Jbeta primers characterized the PCR. Clones were sequenced by immunoSEQ multiplex PCR, and TCRdb holds only the in-frame ones, with some missing. The sample records about 150,000 clones, around 74% being singletons. Germline CDR1 is MDHEN and CDR2 is SYDVKM. The CDR3 totals 14 residues. V dropped 2 bases and J dropped 3 bases, with 10 bases sitting between them. Sequenced input: PBMCs. J is TRBJ1-1 and V is TRBV28, with a possible D match to TRBD1 (5 bases). This sequence originates from a man in his late teens or twenties in good health and CMV-seronegative. DNA of the CDR3: TGTGCCAGCAGTTTAAGAGGGGAGGACACTGAAGCTTTCTTT. It translates to CASSLRGEDTEAFF.